This T cell receptor beta chain was observed in a study of cytomegalovirus exposure and HLA in healthy donors. Libraries were prepared by immunoSEQ multiplex PCR; TCRdb keeps only in-frame clonotypes and omits some of them. This table has about 240,000 clones, approximately 86% appearing once. Germline V CDR1 and CDR2: MNHEY, SMNVEV (reference sequence). V dropped 6 bases and J dropped 2; count of bases not matched to a gene: 6. There are 14 residues in the CDR3. Study outcomes and limitations: A list of approximately 160 TCR beta chains associated with cytomegalovirus was given.

A word on this clone: Its specificity is not known.

The rearrangement uses TRBV27 and TRBJ2-7; 8 bases map to TRBD2. What was sequenced was PBMCs. This TCR came from a young woman in good health and CMV-seropositive. The CDR3 loop is CASSTSGGAYEQYF. The CDR3 DNA is TGTGCCAGCAGCACTAGCGGAGGGGCCTACGAGCAGTACTTC.